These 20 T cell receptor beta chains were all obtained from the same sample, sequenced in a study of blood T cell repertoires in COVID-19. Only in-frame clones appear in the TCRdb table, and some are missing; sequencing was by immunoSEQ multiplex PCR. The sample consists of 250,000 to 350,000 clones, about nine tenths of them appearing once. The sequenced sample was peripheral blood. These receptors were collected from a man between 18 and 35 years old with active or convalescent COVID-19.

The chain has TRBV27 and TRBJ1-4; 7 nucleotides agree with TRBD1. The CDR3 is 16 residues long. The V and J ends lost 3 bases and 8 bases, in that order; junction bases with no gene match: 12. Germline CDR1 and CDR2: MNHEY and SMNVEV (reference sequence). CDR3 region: CASSFRILTGVEKLFF. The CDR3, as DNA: TGTGCCAGCAGTTTTCGGATACTTACAGGGGTCGAAAAACTGTTTTTT.

Here the CDR3 reads CASSQISRDRHYEQYF. CDR3 DNA sequence: TGTGCCAGCAGCCAGATAAGCCGGGACAGGCACTACGAGCAGTACTTC. The rearrangement links TRBV3-1 (or the pseudogene TRBV3-2) to TRBJ2-7, with 8 bases fitting TRBD1. The J segment lost 3 bases and the V segment lost 3 bases, leaving 10 bases of the junction unmatched. Per germline, CDR1 LGHDT and CDR2 YNNKEL (reference sequence). This CDR3 has 16 amino acids.

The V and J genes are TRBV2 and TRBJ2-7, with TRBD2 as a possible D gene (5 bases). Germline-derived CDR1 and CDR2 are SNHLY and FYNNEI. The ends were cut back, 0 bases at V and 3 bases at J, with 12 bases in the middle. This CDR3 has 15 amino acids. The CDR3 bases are TGTGCCAGCAGTGAAGCGCGTGGGAGAGGCTACGAGCAGTACTTC. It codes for CASSEARGRGYEQYF.

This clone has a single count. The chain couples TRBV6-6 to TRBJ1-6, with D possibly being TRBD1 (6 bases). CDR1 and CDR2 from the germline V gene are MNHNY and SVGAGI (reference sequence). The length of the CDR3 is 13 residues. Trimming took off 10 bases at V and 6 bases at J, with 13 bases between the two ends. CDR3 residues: CATSDRVNSPLHF. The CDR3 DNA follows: TGTGCCACTTCGGACAGAGTTAATTCACCCCTCCACTTT.

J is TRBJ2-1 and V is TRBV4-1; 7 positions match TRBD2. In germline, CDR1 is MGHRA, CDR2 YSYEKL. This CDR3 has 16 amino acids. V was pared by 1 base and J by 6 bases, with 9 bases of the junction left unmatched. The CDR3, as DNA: TGCGCCAGCAGCCAAGGGAGGCTAGCGGCGATCAATGAGCAGTTCTTC. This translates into CASSQGRLAAINEQFF.

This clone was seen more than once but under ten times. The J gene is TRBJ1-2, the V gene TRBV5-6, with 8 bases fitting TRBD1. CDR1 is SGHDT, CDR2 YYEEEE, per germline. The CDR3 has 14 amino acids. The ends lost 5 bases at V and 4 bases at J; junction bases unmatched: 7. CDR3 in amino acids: CASRRTGYAYGYTF. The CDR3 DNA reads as TGTGCCAGCAGGCGGACAGGGTATGCCTATGGCTACACCTTC.

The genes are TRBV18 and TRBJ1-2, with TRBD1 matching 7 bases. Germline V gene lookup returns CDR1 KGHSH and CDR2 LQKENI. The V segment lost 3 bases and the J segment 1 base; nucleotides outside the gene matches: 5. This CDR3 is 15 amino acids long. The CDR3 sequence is CASSPTQGSNYGYTF. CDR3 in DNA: TGTGCCAGCTCACCCACACAGGGGAGTAACTATGGCTACACCTTC.

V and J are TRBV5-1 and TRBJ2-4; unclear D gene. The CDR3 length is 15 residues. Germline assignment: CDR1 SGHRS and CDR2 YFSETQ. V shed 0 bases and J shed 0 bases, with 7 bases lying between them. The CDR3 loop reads CASSLDNLAKNIQYF. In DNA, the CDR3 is TGCGCCAGCAGCTTGGATAATTTAGCCAAAAACATTCAGTACTTC.

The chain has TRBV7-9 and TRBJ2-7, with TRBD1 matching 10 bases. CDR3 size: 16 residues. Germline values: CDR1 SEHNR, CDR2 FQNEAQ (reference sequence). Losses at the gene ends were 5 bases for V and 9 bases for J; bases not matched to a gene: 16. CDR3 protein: CASSEDPGQGTQGQYF. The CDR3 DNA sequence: TGTGCCAGCAGCGAAGATCCGGGACAGGGGACGCAAGGGCAGTACTTC.

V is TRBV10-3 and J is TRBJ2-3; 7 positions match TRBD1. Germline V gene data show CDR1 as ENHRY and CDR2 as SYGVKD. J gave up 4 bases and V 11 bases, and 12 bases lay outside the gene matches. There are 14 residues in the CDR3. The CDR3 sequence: CAASRQGFSDTQYF. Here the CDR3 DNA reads TGTGCCGCCAGTCGACAGGGTTTTTCAGATACGCAGTATTTT.

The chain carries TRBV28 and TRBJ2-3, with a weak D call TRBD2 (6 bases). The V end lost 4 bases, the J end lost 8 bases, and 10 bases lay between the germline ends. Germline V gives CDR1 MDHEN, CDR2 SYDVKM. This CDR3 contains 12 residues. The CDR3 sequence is CASSSGLPTQYF. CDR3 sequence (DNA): TGTGCCAGCAGTTCTGGACTACCTACGCAGTATTTT.

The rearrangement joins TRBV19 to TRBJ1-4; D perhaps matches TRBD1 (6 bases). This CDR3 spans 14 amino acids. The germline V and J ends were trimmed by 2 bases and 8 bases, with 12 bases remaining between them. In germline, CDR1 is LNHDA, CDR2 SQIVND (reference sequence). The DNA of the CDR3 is TGTGCCAGTAGTATAAGACACAGGGCCGAAAAACTGTTTTTT. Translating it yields CASSIRHRAEKLFF.

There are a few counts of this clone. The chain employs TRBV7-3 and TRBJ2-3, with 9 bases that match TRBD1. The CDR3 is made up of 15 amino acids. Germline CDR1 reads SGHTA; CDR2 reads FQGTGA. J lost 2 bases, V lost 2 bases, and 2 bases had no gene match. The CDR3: CASSLGTGYTDTQYF. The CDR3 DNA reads TGTGCCAGCAGCTTAGGGACAGGGTACACAGATACGCAGTATTTT.

CDR3 in amino acids: CAISDLAGGQDSYEQYF. The CDR3 coding sequence is TGTGCCATCAGTGATTTAGCGGGAGGGCAGGATAGCTACGAGCAGTACTTC. The V and J genes are TRBV10-3 and TRBJ2-7, with 11 bases lining up with TRBD2. The V gene end was trimmed by 3 bases and the J gene end by 3 bases; junction bases not matched to a gene: 10. The V gene's germline CDR1 is ENHRY and CDR2 SYGVKD. There are 17 residues in the CDR3.

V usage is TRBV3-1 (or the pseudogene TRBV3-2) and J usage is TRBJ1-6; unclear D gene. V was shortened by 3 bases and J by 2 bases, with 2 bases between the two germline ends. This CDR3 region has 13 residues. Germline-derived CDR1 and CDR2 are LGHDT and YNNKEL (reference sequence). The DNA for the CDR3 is TGTGCCAGCAGCCATACCTATAATTCACCCCTCCACTTT. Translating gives CASSHTYNSPLHF.

In DNA, the CDR3 is TGTGCCAGCAGTGAGCCGGGACTAGCGGGTAACACCGGGGAGCTGTTTTTT. This encodes CASSEPGLAGNTGELFF. The chain employs TRBV28 and TRBJ2-2; TRBD2 agrees at 12 bases. This CDR3 has 17 residues. Trimming removed 5 bases from V and 2 bases from J; junction bases left unmatched: 6. In germline, CDR1 is MDHEN, CDR2 SYDVKM. Together with reference TRBV28 and TRBJ2-2, the CDR3 gives the full variable domain: DVKVTQSSRYLVKRTGEKVFLECVQDMDHENMFWYRQDPGLGLRLIYFSYDVKMKEKGDIPEGYSVSREKKERFSLILESASTNQTSMYLCASSEPGLAGNTGELFFGEGSRLTVL.

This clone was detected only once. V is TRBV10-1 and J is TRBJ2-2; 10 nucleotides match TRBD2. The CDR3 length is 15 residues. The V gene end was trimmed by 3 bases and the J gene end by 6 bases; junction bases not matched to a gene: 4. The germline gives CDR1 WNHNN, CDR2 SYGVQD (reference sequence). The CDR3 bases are TGCGCCAGCAGTGACCGAAGCGGGAGGGCCGGGGAGCTGTTTTTT. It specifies CASSDRSGRAGELFF.

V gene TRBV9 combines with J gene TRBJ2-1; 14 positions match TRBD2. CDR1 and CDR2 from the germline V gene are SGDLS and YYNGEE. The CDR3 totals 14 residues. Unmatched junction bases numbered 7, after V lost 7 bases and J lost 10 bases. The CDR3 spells CASGGTSGGGEQFF. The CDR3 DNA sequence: TGTGCCAGCGGAGGGACTAGCGGGGGAGGGGAGCAGTTCTTC.

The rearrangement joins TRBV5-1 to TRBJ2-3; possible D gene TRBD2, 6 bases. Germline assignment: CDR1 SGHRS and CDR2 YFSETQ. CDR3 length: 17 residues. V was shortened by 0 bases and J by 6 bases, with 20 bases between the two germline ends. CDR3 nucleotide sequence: TGCGCCAGCAGCTTGGGTAGTGGCGGGAAGAAAGGGGATACGCAGTATTTT. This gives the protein CASSLGSGGKKGDTQYF.

CDR3 sequence (DNA): TGTGCCAGCTGGACAGGGGTCCCTGAAGCTTTCTTT. The encoded protein is CASWTGVPEAFF. V gene TRBV6-5 combines with J gene TRBJ1-1, with 9 bases aligning to TRBD1. The CDR3 is made up of 12 amino acids. Trimming cost V 8 bases and J 6 bases; bases outside gene matches: 4. The germline CDR1 and CDR2 sequences are MNHEY and SVGAGI.